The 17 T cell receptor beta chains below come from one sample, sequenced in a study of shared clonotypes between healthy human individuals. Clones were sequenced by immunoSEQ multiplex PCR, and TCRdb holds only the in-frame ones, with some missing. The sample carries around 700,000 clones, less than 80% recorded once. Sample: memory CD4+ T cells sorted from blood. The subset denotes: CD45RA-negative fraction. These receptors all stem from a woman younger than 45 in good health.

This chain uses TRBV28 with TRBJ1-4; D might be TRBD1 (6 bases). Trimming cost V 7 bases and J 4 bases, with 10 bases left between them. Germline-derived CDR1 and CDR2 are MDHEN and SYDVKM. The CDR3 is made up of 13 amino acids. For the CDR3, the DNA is TGTGCCAGCAAGGGGGGCTTTAATGAAAAACTGTTTTTT. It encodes CASKGGFNEKLFF.

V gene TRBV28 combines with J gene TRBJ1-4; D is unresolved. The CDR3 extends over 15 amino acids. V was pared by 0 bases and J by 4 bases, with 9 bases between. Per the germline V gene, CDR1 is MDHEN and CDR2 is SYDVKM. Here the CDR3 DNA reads TGTGCCAGCAGTTTATGGAACAGCGTTAATGAAAAACTGTTTTTT. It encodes CASSLWNSVNEKLFF.

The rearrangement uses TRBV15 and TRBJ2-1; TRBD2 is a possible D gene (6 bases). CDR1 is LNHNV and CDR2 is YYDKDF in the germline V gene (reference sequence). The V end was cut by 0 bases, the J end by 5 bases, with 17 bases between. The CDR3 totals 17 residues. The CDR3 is CATSRDGWETSHNEQFF. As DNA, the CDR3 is TGTGCCACCAGCAGAGATGGGTGGGAGACTAGTCACAATGAGCAGTTCTTC.

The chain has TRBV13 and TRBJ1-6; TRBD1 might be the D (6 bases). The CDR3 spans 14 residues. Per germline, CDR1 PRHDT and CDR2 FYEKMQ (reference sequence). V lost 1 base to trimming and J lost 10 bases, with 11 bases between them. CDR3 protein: CASSLAGDRSPLHF. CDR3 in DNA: TGTGCCAGCAGCTTAGCAGGGGATAGGTCACCCCTCCACTTT.

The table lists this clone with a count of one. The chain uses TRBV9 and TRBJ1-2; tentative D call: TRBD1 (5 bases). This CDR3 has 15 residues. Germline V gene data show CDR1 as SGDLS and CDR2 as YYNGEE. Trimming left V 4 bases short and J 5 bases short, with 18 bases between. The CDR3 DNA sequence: TGTGCCAGCAGCCCGAGTGCCAGGGACGGGTATGGCTACACCTTC. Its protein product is CASSPSARDGYGYTF.

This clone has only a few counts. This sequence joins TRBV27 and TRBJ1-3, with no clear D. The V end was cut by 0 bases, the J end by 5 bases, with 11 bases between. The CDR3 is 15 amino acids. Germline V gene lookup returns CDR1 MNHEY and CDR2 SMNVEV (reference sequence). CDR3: CASSLSSGGRNTIYF. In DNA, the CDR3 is TGTGCCAGCAGTTTATCATCAGGAGGGAGAAACACCATATATTTT.

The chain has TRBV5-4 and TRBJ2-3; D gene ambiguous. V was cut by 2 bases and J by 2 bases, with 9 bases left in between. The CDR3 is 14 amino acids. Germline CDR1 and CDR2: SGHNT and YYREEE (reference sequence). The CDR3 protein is CASSFFGATDTQYF. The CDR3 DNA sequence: TGTGCCAGCAGCTTTTTCGGAGCCACAGATACGCAGTATTTT.

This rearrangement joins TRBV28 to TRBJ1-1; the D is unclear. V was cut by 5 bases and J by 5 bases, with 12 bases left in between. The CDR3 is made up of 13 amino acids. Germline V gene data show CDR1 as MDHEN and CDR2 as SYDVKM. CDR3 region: CASSKGQLTEAFF. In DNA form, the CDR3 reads TGTGCCAGCAGTAAGGGCCAGCTGACTGAAGCTTTCTTT.

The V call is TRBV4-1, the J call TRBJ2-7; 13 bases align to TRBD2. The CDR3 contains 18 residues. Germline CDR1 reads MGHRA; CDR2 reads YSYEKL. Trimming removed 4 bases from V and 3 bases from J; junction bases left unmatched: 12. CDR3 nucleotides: TGCGCCAGCAGCCGCTTCGAACTAGCGGGAGGGAAAAACTACGAGCAGTACTTC. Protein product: CASSRFELAGGKNYEQYF.

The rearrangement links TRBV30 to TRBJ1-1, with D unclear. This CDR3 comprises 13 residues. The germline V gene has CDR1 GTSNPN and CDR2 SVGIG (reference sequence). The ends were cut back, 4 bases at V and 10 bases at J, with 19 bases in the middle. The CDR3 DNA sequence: TGTGCCTGGACCGACGGCCTTGCTCGCCCAGCTTTCTTT. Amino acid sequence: CAWTDGLARPAFF. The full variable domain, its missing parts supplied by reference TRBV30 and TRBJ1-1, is SQTIHQWPATLVQPVGSPLSLECTVEGTSNPNLYWYRQAAGRGLQLLFYSVGIGQISSEVPQNLSASRPQDRQFILSSKKLLLSDSGFYLCAWTDGLARPAFFGQGTRLTVV.

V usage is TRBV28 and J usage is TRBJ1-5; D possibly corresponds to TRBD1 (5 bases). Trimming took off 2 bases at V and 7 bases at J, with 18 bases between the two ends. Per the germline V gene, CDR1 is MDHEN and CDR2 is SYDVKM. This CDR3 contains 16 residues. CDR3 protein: CASSLRGVGGGQPQHF. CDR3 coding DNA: TGTGCCAGCAGTTTAAGAGGAGTGGGGGGTGGGCAGCCCCAGCATTTT. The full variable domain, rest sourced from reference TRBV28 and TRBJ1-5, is DVKVTQSSRYLVKRTGEKVFLECVQDMDHENMFWYRQDPGLGLRLIYFSYDVKMKEKGDIPEGYSVSREKKERFSLILESASTNQTSMYLCASSLRGVGGGQPQHFGDGTRLSIL.

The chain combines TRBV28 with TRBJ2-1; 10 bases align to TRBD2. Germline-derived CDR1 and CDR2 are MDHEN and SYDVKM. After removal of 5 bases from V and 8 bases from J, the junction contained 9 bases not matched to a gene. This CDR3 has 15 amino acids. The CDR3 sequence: CASSVASGRKYEQFF. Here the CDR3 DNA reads TGTGCCAGCAGTGTAGCTAGCGGGAGAAAGTATGAGCAGTTCTTC.

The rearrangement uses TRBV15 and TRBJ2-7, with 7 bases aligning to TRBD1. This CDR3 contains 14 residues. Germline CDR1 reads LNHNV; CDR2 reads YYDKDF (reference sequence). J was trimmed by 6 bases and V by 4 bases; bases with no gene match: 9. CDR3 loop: CATSKGGDSLEQYF. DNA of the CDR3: TGTGCCACCAGCAAGGGTGGGGACAGCCTCGAGCAGTACTTC.

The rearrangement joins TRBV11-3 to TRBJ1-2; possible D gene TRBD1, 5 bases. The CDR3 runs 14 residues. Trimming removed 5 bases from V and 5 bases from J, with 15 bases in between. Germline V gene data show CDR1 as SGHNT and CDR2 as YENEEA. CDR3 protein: CASSPGTFKYGYTF. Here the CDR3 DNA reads TGTGCCAGCAGCCCCGGGACGTTTAAATATGGCTACACCTTC.

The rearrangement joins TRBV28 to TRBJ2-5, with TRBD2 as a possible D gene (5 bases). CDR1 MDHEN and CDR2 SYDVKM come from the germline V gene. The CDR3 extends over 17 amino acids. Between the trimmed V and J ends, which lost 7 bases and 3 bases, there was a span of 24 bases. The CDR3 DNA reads TGTGCCAGCATCACGGCGGGCGTCGGCGCCACCAAAGAGACCCAGTACTTC. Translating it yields CASITAGVGATKETQYF.

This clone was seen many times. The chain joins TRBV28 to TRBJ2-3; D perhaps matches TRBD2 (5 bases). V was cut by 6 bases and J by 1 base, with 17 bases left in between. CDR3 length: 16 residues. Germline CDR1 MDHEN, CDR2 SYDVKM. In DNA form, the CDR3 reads TGTGCCAGCAGCTGGAAATCCTGGACTGGCACAGATACGCAGTATTTT. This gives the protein CASSWKSWTGTDTQYF.

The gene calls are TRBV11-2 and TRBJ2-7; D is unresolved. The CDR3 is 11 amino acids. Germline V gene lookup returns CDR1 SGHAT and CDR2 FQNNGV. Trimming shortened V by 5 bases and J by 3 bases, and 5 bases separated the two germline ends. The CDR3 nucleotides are TGTGCCAGCAGCCCGGACTACGAGCAGTACTTC. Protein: CASSPDYEQYF. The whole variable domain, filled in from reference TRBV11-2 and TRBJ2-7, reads EAGVAQSPRYKIIEKRQSVAFWCNPISGHATLYWYQQILGQGPKLLIQFQNNGVVDDSQLPKDRFSAERLKGVDSTLKIQPAKLEDSAVYLCASSPDYEQYFGPGTRLTVT.